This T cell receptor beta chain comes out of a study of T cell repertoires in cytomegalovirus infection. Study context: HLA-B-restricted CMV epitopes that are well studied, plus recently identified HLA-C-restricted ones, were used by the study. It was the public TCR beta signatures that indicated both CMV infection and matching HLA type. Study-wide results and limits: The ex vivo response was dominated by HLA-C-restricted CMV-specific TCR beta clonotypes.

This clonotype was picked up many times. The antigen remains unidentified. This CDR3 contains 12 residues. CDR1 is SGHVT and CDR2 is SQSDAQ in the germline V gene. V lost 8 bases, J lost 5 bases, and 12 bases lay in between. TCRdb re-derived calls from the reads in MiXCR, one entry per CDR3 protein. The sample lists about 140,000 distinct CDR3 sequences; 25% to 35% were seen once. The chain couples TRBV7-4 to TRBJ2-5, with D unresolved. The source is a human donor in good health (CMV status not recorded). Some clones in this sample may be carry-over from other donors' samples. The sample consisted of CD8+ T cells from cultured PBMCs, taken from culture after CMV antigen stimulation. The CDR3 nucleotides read TGTGCCAGCCCCCGGGTTCGTGAGACCCAGTACTTC. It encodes CASPRVRETQYF. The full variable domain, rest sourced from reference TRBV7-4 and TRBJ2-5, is GAGVSQSPRYKVAKRGRDVALRCDSISGHVTLYWYRQTLGQGSEVLTYSQSDAQRDKSGRPSGRFSAERPERSVSTLKIQRTEQGDSAVYLCASPRVRETQYFGPGTRLLVL.